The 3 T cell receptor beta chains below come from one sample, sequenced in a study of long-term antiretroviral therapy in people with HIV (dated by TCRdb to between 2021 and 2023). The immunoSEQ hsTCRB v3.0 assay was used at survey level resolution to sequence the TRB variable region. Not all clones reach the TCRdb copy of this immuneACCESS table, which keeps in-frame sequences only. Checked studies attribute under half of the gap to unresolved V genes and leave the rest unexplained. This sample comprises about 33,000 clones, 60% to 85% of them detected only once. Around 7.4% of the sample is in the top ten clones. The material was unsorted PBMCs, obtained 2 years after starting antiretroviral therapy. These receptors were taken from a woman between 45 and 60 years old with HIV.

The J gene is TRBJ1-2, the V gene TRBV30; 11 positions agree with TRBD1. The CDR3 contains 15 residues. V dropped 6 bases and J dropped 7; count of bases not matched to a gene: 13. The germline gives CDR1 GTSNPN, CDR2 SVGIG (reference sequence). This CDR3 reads CACRTGGTQGGGYTF. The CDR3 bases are TGTGCCTGTAGGACAGGGGGCACCCAAGGTGGTGGCTACACCTTC.

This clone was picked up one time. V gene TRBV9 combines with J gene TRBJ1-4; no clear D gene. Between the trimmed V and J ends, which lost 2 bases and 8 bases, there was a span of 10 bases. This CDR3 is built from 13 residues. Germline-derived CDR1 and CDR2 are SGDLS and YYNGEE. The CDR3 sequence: CASSVSGKEKLFF. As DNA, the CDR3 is TGTGCCAGCAGCGTTTCCGGGAAGGAAAAACTGTTTTTT.

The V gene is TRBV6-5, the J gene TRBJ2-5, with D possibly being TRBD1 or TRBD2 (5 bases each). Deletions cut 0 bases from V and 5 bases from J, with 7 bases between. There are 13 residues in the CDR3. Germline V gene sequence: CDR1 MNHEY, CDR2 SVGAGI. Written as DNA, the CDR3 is TGTGCCAGCAGTTACTCGGGGGTGGAGACCCAGTACTTC. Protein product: CASSYSGVETQYF.